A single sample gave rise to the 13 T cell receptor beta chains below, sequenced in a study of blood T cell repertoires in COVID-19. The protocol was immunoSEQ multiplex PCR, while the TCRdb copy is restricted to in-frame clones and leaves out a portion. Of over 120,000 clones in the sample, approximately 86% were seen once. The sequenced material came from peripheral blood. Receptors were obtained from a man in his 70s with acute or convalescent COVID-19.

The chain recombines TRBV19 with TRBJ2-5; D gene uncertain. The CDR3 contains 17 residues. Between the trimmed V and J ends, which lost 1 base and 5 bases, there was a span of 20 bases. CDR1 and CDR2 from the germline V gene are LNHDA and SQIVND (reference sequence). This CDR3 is CASSIASRRYLGETQYF. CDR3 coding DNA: TGTGCCAGTAGTATAGCTTCCAGGCGATACCTTGGGGAGACCCAGTACTTC.

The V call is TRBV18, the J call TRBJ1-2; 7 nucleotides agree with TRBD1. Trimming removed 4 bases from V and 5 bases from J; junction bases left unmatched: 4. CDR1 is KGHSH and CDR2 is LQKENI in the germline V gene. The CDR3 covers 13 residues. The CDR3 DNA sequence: TGTGCCAGCTCACAGGGGGCATGGTATGGCTACACCTTC. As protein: CASSQGAWYGYTF.

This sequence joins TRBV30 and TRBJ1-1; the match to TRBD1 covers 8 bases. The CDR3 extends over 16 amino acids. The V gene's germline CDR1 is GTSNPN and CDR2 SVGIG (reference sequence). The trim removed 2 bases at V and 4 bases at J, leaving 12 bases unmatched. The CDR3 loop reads CAWSSWTGSESTEAFF. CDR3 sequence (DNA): TGTGCCTGGAGTTCGTGGACAGGGTCCGAGAGCACTGAAGCTTTCTTT.

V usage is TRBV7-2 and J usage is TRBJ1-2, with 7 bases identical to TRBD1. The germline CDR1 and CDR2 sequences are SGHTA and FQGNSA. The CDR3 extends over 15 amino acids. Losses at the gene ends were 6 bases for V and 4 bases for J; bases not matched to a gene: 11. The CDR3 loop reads CASSPGVDRTYGYTF. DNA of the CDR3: TGTGCCAGCAGTCCAGGTGTGGACAGGACCTATGGCTACACCTTC.

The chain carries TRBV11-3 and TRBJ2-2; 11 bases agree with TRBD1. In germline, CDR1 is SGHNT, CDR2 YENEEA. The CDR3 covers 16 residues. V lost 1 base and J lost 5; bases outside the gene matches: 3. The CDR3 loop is CASSLGGQGATGELFF. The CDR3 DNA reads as TGTGCCAGCAGCTTAGGAGGACAGGGGGCAACCGGGGAGCTGTTTTTT.

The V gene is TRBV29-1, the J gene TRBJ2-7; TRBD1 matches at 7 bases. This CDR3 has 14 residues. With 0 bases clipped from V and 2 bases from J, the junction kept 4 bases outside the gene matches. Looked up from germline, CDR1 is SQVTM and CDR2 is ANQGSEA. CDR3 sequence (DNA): TGCAGCGTTGAAGATTTGGACAGGCCCTACGAGCAGTACTTC. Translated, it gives CSVEDLDRPYEQYF.

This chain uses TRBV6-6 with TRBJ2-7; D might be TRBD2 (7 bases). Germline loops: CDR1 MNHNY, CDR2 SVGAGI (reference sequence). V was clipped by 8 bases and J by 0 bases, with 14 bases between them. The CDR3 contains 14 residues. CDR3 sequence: CASGKGEGSYEQYF. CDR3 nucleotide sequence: TGTGCCAGCGGGAAGGGGGAGGGCTCCTACGAGCAGTACTTC.

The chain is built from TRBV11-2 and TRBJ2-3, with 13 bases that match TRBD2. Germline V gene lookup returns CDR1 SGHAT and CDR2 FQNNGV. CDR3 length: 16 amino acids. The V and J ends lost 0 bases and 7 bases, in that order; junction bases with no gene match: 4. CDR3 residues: CASSLELAGGRNTQYF. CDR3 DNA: TGTGCCAGCAGCTTAGAACTAGCGGGGGGGCGAAATACGCAGTATTTT.

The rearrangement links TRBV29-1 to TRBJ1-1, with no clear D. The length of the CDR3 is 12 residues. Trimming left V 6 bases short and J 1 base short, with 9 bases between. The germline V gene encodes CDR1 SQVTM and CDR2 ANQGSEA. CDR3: CSVHISNTEAFF. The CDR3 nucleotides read TGCAGCGTCCACATATCGAACACTGAAGCTTTCTTT.

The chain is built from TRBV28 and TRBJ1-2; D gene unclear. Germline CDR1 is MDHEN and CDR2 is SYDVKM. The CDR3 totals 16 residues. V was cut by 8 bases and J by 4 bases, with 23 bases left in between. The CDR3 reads CASWREGPRASYGYTF. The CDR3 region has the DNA TGTGCCAGCTGGCGAGAGGGCCCCCGGGCTAGCTATGGCTACACCTTC.

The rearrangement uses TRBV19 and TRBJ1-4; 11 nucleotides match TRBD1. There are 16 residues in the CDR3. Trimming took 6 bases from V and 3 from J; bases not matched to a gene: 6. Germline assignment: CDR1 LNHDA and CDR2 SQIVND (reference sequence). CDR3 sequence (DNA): TGTGCCAGTAGCCGGACAGGGGGCGTAGCTAATGAAAAACTGTTTTTT. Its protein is CASSRTGGVANEKLFF. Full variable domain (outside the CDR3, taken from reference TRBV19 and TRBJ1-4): DGGITQSPKYLFRKEGQNVTLSCEQNLNHDAMYWYRQDPGQGLRLIYYSQIVNDFQKGDIAEGYSVSREKKESFPLTVTSAQKNPTAFYLCASSRTGGVANEKLFFGSGTQLSVL.

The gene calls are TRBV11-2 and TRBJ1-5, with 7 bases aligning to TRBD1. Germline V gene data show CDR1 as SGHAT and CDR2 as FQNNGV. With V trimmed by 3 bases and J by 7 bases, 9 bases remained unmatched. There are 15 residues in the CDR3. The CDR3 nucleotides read TGTGCCAGCAGCTTGACAGGGCTGGACGGCCAGCCCCAGCATTTT. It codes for CASSLTGLDGQPQHF.

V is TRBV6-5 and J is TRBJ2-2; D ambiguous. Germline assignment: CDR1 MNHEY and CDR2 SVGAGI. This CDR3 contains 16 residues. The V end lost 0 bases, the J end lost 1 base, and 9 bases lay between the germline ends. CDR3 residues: CASSYSSIWNTGELFF. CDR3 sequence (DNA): TGTGCCAGCAGTTACTCGAGTATTTGGAACACCGGGGAGCTGTTTTTT.